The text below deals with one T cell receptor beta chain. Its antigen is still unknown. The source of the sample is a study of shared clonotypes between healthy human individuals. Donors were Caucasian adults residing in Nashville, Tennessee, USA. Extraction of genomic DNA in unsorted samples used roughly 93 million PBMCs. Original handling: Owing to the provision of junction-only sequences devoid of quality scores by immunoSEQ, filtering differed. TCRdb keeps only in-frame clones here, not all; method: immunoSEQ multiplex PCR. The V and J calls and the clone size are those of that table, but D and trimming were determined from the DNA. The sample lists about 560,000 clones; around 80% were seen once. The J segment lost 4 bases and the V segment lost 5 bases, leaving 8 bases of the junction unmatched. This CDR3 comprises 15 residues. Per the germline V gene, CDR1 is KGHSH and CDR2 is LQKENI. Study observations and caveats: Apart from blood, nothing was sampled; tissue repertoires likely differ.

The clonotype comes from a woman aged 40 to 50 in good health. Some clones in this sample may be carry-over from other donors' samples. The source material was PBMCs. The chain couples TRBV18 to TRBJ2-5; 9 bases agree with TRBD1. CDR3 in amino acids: CASSTGQGALETQYF. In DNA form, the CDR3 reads TGTGCCAGCTCAACGGGACAGGGAGCCCTAGAGACCCAGTACTTC.